This T cell receptor (beta chain) appears in the sequencing data of a study of shared clonotypes between healthy human individuals. Only one count was recorded for this clone. As yet, its antigen is unknown. CD45RO-negative cells were positively selected for CCR7, leaving out terminally differentiated effector memory CD45RA+ cells. General study points: Larger estimated richness was generally recorded for naive subsets relative to memory subsets.

Sequencing used immunoSEQ multiplex PCR; TCRdb keeps in-frame clones, though not all of them. The sample has hundreds of thousands of clones; roughly 95% are singletons. V was pared by 4 bases and J by 0 bases, with 13 bases between. This CDR3 is built from 15 residues. Germline V lookup: CDR1 SQVTM, CDR2 ANQGSEA. This receptor was obtained from a woman aged 30 to 39 in good health. This chain uses TRBV29-1 with TRBJ2-1; TRBD1 might be the D (5 bases). Sample: naive CD8+ T cells sorted from blood. Here the CDR3 DNA reads TGCAGCGTTGTTGACAGCTTGAGCTCCTACAATGAGCAGTTCTTC. It yields the protein CSVVDSLSSYNEQFF.